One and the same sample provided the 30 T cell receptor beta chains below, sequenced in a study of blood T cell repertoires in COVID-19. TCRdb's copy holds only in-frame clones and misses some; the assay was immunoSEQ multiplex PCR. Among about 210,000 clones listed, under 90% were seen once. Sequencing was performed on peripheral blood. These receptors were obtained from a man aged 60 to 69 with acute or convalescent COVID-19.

The CDR3 region has the DNA TGTGCCAGTACCATCAGCGGAGACAGGGATTCATATGAGCAGTTCTTC. This encodes CASTISGDRDSYEQFF. The chain recombines TRBV19 with TRBJ2-1; 7 positions agree with TRBD1. Germline V gene lookup returns CDR1 LNHDA and CDR2 SQIVND (reference sequence). V was pared by 7 bases and J by 8 bases, with 17 bases of the junction left unmatched. The CDR3 contains 16 residues.

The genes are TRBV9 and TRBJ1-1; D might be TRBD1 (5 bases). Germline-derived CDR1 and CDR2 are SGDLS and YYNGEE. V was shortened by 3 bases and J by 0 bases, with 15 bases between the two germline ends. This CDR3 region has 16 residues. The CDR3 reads CASSARGYRLNTEAFF. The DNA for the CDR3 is TGTGCCAGCAGCGCGCGGGGATACAGGTTGAACACTGAAGCTTTCTTT.

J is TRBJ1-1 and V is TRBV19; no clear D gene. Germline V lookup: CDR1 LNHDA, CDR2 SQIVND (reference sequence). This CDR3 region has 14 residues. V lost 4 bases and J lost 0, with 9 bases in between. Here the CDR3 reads CASSTPTMNTEAFF. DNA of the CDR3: TGTGCCAGTAGTACTCCGACTATGAACACTGAAGCTTTCTTT.

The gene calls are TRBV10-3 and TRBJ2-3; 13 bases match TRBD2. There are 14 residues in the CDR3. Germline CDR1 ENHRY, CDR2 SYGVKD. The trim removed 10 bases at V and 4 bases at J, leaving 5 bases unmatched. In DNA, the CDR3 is TGTGCCACGAGGACTAGCGGGGGAGCAGATACGCAGTATTTT. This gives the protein CATRTSGGADTQYF.

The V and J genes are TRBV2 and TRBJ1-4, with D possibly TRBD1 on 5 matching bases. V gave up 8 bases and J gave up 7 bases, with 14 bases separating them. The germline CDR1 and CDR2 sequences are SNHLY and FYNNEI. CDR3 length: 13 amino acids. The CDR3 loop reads CASLRGTGEKLFF. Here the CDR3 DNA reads TGTGCCAGCCTAAGGGGAACGGGTGAAAAACTGTTTTTT. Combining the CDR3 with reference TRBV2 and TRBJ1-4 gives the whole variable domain EPEVTQTPSHQVTQMGQEVILRCVPISNHLYFYWYRQILGQKVEFLVSFYNNEISEKSEIFDDQFSVERPDGSNFTLKIRSTKLEDSAMYFCASLRGTGEKLFFGSGTQLSVL.

DNA of the CDR3: TGTGCCAGCACCTTTGGACAGGGTCCAGATACGCAGTATTTT. Its protein is CASTFGQGPDTQYF. The V and J genes are TRBV7-2 and TRBJ2-3; 8 bases fit TRBD1. V lost 7 bases and J lost 4; bases outside the gene matches: 7. Germline values: CDR1 SGHTA, CDR2 FQGNSA. The CDR3 totals 14 residues.

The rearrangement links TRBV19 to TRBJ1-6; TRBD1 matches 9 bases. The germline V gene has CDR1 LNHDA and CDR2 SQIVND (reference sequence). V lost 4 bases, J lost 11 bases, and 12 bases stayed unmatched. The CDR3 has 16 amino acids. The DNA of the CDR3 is TGTGCCAGTAGTAAGGGTATTGGGACAGGGAAAACACCCCTCCACTTT. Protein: CASSKGIGTGKTPLHF. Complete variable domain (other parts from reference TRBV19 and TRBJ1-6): DGGITQSPKYLFRKEGQNVTLSCEQNLNHDAMYWYRQDPGQGLRLIYYSQIVNDFQKGDIAEGYSVSREKKESFPLTVTSAQKNPTAFYLCASSKGIGTGKTPLHFGNGTRLTVT.

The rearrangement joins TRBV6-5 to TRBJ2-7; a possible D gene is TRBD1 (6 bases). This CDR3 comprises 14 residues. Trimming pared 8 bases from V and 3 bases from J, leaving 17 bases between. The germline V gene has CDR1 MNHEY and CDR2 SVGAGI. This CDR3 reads CASHRDTGFYEQYF. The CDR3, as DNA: TGTGCCAGCCATCGAGACACAGGGTTCTACGAGCAGTACTTC.

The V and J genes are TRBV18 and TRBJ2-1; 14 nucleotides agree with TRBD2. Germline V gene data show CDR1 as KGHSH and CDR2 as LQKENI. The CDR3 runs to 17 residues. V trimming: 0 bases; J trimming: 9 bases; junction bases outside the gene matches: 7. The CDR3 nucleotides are TGTGCCAGCTCACCACCAGGGACTAGCGGGAGTTACGTTGAGCAGTTCTTC. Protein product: CASSPPGTSGSYVEQFF.

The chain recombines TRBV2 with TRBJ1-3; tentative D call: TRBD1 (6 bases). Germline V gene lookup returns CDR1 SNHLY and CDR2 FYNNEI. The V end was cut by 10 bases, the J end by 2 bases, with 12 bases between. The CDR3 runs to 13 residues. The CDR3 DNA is TGTGCCACCAGAGGGGGACCTGGAAACACCATATATTTT. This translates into CATRGGPGNTIYF.

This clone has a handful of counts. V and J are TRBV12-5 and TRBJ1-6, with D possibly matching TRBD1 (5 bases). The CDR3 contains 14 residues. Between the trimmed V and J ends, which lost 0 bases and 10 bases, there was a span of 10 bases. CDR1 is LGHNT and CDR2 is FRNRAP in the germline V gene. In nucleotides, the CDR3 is TGTGCTAGTGGTTTGGTAGGAGACAGCTCACCCCTCCACTTT. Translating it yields CASGLVGDSSPLHF.

CDR3 sequence (DNA): TGTGCCAGCAGTTCATCCAGGGACACTGAAGCTTTCTTT. Protein sequence: CASSSSRDTEAFF. The V call is TRBV12-3 or TRBV12-4, the J call TRBJ1-1; a possible D gene is TRBD1 (5 bases). Trimming removed 4 bases at V and 3 bases at J, with 9 bases between. The CDR3 covers 13 residues.

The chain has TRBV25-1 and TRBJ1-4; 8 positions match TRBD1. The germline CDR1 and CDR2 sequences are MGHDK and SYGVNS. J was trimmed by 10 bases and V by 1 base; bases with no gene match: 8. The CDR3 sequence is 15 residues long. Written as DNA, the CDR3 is TGTGCCAGCAGTGAATTAGTCAGGGGGCCTGGAAAACTGTTTTTT. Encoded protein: CASSELVRGPGKLFF.

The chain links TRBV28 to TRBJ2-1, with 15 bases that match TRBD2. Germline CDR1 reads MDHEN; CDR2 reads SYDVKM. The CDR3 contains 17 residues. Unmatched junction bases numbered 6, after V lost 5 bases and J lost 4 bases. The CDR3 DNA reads TGTGCCAGCAGTGGGGGACTAGCGGGGGGTCGATACAATGAGCAGTTCTTC. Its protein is CASSGGLAGGRYNEQFF.

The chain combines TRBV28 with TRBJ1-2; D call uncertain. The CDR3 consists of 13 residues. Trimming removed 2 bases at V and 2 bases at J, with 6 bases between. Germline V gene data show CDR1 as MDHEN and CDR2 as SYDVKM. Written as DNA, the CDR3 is TGTGCCAGCAGTTTAGCGGGAAACTATGGCTACACCTTC. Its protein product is CASSLAGNYGYTF.

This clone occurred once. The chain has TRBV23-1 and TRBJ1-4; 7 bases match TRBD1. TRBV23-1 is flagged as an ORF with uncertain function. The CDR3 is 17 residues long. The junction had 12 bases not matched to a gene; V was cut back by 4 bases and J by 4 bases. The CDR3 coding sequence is TGCGCCAGCAGTCGGCCAGACCCAGGGGGACATAATGAAAAACTGTTTTTT. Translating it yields CASSRPDPGGHNEKLFF.

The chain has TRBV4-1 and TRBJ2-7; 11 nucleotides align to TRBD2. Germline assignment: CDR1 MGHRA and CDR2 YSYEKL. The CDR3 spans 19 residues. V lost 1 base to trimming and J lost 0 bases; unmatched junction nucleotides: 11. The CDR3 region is CASSQGPGLAGPSSYEQYF. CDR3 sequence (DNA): TGCGCCAGCAGCCAAGGGCCTGGACTAGCGGGTCCTAGCTCCTACGAGCAGTACTTC.

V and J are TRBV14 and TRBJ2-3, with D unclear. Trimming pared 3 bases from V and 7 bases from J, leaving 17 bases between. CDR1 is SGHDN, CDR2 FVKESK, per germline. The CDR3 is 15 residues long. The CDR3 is CASSHPPLTIYTQYF. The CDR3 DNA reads TGTGCCAGCAGCCATCCACCCCTAACGATATATACGCAGTATTTT.

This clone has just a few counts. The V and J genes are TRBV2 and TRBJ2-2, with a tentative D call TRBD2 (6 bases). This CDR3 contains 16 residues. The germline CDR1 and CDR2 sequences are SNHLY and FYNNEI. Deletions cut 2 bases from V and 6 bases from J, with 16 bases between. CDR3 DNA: TGTGCCAGCAGTGAACGGGGGTGGGAGGTCGCCGGGGAGCTGTTTTTT. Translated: CASSERGWEVAGELFF.

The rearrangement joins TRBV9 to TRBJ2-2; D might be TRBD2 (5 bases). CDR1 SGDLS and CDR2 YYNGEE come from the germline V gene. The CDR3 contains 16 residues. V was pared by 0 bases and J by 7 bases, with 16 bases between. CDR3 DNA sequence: TGTGCCAGCAGCGTAGCAACTAGAGTTGGAGGCGGGGAGCTGTTTTTT. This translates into CASSVATRVGGGELFF. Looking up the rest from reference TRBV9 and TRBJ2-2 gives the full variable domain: DSGVTQTPKHLITATGQRVTLRCSPRSGDLSVYWYQQSLDQGLQFLIQYYNGEERAKGNILERFSAQQFPDLHSELNLSSLELGDSALYFCASSVATRVGGGELFFGEGSRLTVL.

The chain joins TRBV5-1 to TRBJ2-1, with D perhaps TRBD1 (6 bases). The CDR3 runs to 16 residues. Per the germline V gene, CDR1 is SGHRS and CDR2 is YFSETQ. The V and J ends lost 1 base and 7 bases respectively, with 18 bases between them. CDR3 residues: CASSLITGRAHNEQFF. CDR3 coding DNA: TGCGCCAGCAGCTTGATCACAGGGCGGGCGCATAATGAGCAGTTCTTC.

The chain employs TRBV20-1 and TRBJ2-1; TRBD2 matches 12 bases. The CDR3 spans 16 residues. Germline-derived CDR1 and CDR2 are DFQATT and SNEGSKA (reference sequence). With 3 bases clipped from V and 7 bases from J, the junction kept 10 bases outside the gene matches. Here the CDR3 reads CSASPSGRATSNEQFF. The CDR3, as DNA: TGCAGTGCTAGTCCTAGCGGGAGGGCTACAAGTAATGAGCAGTTCTTC.

CDR3 sequence: CASSLTYRGGTEAFF. As DNA, the CDR3 is TGCGCCAGCAGCTTGACCTACAGGGGTGGGACTGAAGCTTTCTTT. The rearrangement links TRBV5-1 to TRBJ1-1; 7 positions match TRBD1. Germline V gives CDR1 SGHRS, CDR2 YFSETQ. The CDR3 is 15 residues long. V trimming: 1 base; J trimming: 5 bases; junction bases outside the gene matches: 8. The full variable domain, completed using reference TRBV5-1 and TRBJ1-1, is KAGVTQTPRYLIKTRGQQVTLSCSPISGHRSVSWYQQTPGQGLQFLFEYFSETQRNKGNFPGRFSGRQFSNSRSEMNVSTLELGDSALYLCASSLTYRGGTEAFFGQGTRLTVV.

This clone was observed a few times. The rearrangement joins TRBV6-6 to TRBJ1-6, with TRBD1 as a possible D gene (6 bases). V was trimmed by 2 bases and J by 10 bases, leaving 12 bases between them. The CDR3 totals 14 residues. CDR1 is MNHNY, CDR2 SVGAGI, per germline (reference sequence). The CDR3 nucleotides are TGTGCCAGCAGTTACAGGGGGGAGGGCTCACCCCTCCACTTT. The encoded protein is CASSYRGEGSPLHF.

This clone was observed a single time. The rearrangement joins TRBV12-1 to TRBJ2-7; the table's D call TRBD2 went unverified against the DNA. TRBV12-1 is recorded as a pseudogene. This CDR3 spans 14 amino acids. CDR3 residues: CASSFREIHYEQYF. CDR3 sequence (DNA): TGTGCCAGCAGCTTTAGAGAAATCCACTACGAGCAGTACTTC.

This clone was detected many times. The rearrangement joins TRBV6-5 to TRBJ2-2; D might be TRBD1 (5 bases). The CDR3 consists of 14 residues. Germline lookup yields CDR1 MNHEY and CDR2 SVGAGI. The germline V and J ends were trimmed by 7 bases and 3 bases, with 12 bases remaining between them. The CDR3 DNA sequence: TGTGCCAGCATCCCAGCAGGGTACACCGGGGAGCTGTTTTTT. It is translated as CASIPAGYTGELFF.

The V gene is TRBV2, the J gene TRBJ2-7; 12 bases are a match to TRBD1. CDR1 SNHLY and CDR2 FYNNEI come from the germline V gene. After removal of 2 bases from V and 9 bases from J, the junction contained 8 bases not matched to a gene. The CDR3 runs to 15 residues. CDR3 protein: CASSEPGTGGRGQYF. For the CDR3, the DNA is TGTGCCAGCAGTGAACCCGGGACAGGGGGCCGGGGGCAGTACTTC.

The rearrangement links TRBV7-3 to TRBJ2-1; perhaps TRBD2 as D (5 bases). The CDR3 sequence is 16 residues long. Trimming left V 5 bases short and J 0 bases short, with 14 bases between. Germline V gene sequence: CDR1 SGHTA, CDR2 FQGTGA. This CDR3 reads CASSAGLTSSYNEQFF. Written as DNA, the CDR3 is TGTGCCAGCAGCGCTGGACTCACGAGCTCCTACAATGAGCAGTTCTTC.

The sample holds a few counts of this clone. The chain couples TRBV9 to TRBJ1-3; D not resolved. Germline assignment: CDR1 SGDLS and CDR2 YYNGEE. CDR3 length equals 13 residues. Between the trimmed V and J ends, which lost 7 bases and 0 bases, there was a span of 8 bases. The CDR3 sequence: CASQASSGNTIYF. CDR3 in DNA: TGTGCCAGCCAGGCGAGCTCTGGAAACACCATATATTTT. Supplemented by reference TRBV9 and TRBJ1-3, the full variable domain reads DSGVTQTPKHLITATGQRVTLRCSPRSGDLSVYWYQQSLDQGLQFLIQYYNGEERAKGNILERFSAQQFPDLHSELNLSSLELGDSALYFCASQASSGNTIYFGEGSWLTVV.

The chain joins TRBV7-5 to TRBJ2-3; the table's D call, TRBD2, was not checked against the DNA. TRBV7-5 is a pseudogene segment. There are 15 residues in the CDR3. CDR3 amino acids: CVRSPRLAPQEGQYF. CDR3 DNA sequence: TGTGTCAGAAGCCCACGACTAGCGCCCCAGGAAGGGCAGTATTTT.